The source of this T cell receptor (beta chain) is a study of T-cell reconstitution after alpha-beta-depleted transplantation in children. This clonotype was found a few times. Per germline, CDR1 DFQATT and CDR2 SNEGSKA (reference sequence). Between the trimmed V and J ends, which lost 8 bases and 3 bases, there was a span of 20 bases. This CDR3 region has 14 residues. As it was prepared, the TCRbeta library received unique molecular identifiers. TCRdb called the PCR reads again in MiXCR, with one record for every CDR3 protein. The sample records more than 400,000 distinct CDR3 sequences, around two fifths being singletons.

This TCR was recovered from a girl aged 2 to 10 with aplastic anemia, due to receive a stem cell transplant. V gene TRBV20-1 combines with J gene TRBJ2-7, with D perhaps TRBD1 (5 bases). Material: PBMCs, obtained before TCRalphabeta/CD19-depleted stem cell transplant. CDR3 nucleotides: TGCAGTACCCGGCTCAGTGACAGTTTCTACGAGCAGTACTTC. It translates to CSTRLSDSFYEQYF.